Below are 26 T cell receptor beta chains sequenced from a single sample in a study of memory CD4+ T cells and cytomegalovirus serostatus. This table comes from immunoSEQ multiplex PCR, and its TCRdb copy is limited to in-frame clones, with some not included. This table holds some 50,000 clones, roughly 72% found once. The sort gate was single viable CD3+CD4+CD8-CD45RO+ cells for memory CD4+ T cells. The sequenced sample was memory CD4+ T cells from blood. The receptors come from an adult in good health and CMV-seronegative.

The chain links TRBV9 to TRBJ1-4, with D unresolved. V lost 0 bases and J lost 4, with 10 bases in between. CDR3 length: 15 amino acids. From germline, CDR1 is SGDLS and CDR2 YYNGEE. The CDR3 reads CASSVAHGRNEKLFF. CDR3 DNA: TGTGCCAGCAGCGTAGCCCACGGTCGTAATGAAAAACTGTTTTTT.

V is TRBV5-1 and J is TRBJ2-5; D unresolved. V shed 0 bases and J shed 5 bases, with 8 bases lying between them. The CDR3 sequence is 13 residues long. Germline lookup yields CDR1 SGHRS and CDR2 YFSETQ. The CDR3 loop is CASSLAYRETQYF. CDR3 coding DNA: TGCGCCAGCAGCTTGGCCTACCGCGAGACCCAGTACTTC.

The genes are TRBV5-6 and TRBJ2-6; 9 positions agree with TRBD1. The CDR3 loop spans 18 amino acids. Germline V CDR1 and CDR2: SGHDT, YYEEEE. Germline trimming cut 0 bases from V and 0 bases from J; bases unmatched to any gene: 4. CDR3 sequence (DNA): TGTGCCAGCAGCTTGGTTGGACAGGGGAGCTCTGGGGCCAACGTCCTGACTTTC. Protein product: CASSLVGQGSSGANVLTF.

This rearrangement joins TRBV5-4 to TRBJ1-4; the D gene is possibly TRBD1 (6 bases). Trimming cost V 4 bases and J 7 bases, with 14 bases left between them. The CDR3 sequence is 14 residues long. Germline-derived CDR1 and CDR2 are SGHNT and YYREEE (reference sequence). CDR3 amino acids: CASSPEGGSEKLFF. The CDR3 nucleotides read TGTGCCAGCAGCCCCGAGGGGGGTAGTGAAAAACTGTTTTTT.

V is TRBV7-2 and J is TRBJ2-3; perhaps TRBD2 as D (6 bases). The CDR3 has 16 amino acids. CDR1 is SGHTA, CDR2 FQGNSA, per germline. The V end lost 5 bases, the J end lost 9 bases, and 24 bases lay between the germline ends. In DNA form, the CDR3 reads TGTGCCAGCAGCCCCAACACGGCGGGACTCAGCAGGACGCAGTATTTT. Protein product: CASSPNTAGLSRTQYF.

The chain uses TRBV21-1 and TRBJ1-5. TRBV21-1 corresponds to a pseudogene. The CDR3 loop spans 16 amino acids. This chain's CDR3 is CASSKGVVGTNQPQHF. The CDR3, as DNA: TGTGCCAGCAGCAAAGGGGTTGTGGGTACCAATCAGCCCCAGCATTTT.

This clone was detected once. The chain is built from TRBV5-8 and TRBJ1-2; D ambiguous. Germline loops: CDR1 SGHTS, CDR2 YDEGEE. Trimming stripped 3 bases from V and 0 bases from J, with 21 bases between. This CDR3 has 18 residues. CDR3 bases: TGTGCCAGCAGCTCGAGGACGGGTTTGGCACCTTCTAACTATGGCTACACCTTC. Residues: CASSSRTGLAPSNYGYTF. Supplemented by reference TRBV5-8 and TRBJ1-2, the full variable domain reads EAGVTQSPTHLIKTRGQQATLRCSPISGHTSVYWYQQALGLGLQFLLWYDEGEERNRGNFPPRFSGRQFPNYSSELNVNALELEDSALYLCASSSRTGLAPSNYGYTFGSGTRLTVV.

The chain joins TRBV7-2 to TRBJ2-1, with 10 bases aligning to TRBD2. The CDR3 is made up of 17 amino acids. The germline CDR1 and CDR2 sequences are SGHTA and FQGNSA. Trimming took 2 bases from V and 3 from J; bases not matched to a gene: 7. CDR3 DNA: TGTGCCAGCAGCTTACTTACACTAGCGGGAAGCTACAATGAGCAGTTCTTC. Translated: CASSLLTLAGSYNEQFF. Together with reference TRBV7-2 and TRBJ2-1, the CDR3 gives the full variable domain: GAGVSQSPSNKVTEKGKDVELRCDPISGHTALYWYRQSLGQGLEFLIYFQGNSAPDKSGLPSDRFSAERTGGSVSTLTIQRTQQEDSAVYLCASSLLTLAGSYNEQFFGPGTRLTVL.

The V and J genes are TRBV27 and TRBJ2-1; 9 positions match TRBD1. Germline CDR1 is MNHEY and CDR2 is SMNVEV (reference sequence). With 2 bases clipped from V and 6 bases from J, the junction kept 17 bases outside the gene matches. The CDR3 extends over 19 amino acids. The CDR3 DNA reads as TGTGCCAGCAGTTTACGTCGATTCGTGGGGACAGGGACAACCAATGAGCAGTTCTTC. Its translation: CASSLRRFVGTGTTNEQFF.

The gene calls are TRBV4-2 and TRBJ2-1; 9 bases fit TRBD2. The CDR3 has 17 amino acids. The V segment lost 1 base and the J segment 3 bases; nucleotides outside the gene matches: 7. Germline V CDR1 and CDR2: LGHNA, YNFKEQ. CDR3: CASSQGSGRTLYNEQFF. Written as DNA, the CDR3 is TGTGCCAGCAGCCAAGGCAGCGGGAGGACCCTCTACAATGAGCAGTTCTTC.

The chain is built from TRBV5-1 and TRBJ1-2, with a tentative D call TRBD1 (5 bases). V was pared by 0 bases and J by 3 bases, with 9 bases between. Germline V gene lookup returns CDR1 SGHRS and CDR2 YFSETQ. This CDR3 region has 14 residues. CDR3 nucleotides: TGCGCCAGCAGCTTGGGGGGGAAGGACTATGGCTACACCTTC. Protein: CASSLGGKDYGYTF.

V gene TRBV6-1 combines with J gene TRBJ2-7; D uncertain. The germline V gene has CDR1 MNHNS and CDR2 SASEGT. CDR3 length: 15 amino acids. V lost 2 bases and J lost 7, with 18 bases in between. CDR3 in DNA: TGTGCCAGCAGTGAAACCGGGCCGGGCCTCGGGGAGCAGTACTTC. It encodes CASSETGPGLGEQYF.

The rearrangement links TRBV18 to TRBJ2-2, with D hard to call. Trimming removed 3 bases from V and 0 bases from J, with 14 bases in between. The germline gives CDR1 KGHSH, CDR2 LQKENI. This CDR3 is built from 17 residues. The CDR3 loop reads CASSPPGRRPNTGELFF. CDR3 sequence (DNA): TGTGCCAGCTCACCCCCAGGCAGGCGCCCGAACACCGGGGAGCTGTTTTTT.

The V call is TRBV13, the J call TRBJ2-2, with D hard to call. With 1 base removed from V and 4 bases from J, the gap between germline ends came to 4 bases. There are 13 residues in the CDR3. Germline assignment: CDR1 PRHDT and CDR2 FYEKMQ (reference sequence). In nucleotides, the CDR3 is TGTGCCAGCAGCTTAGAGCCCACCGGGGAGCTGTTTTTT. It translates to CASSLEPTGELFF.

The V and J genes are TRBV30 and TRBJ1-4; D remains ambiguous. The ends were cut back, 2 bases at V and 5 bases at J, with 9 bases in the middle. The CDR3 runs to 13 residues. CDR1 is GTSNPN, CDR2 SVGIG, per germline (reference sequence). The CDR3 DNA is TGTGCCTGGAGTCGGATGGGGAATGAAAAACTGTTTTTT. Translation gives CAWSRMGNEKLFF.

CDR3 coding DNA: TGTGCCGCAGGGGCTGGGGCCAACGTCCTGACTTTC. Its translation is CAAGAGANVLTF. This rearrangement joins TRBV18 to TRBJ2-6, with TRBD1 as a possible D gene (6 bases). Germline V CDR1 and CDR2: KGHSH, LQKENI. V dropped 11 bases and J dropped 2 bases, with 7 bases sitting between them. This CDR3 has 12 amino acids. Supplemented by reference TRBV18 and TRBJ2-6, the full variable domain reads NAGVMQNPRHLVRRRGQEARLRCSPMKGHSHVYWYRQLPEEGLKFMVYLQKENIIDESGMPKERFSAEFPKEGPSILRIQQVVRGDSAAYFCAAGAGANVLTFGAGSRLTVL.

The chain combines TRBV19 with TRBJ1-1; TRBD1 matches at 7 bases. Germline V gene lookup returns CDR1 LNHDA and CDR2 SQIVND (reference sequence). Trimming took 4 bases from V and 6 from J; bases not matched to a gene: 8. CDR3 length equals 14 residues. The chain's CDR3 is CASSRGQPLAEAFF. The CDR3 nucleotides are TGTGCCAGTAGTAGGGGACAGCCCCTCGCTGAAGCTTTCTTT.

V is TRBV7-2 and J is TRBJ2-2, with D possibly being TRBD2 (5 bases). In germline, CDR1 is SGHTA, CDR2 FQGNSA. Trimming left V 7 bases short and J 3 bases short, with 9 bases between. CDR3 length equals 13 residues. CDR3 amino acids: CASTKRDTGELFF. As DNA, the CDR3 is TGTGCCAGCACCAAGAGGGACACCGGGGAGCTGTTTTTT.

CDR3 in amino acids: CASSLRIGGGNLPGNTIYF. In nucleotides, the CDR3 is TGTGCCAGCAGCTTAAGGATTGGAGGGGGCAATCTCCCCGGAAACACCATATATTTT. This chain uses TRBV7-2 with TRBJ1-3; 7 bases fit TRBD1. Germline lookup yields CDR1 SGHTA and CDR2 FQGNSA. CDR3 length: 19 amino acids. Germline trimming cut 2 bases from V and 4 bases from J; bases unmatched to any gene: 17.

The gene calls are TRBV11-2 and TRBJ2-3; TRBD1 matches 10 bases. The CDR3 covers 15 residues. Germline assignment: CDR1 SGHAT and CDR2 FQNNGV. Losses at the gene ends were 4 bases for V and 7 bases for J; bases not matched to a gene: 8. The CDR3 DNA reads TGTGCCAGCAGCTCAGCCGGGACAGGGGTCAATACGCAGTATTTT. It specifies CASSSAGTGVNTQYF. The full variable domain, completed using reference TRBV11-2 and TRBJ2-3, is EAGVAQSPRYKIIEKRQSVAFWCNPISGHATLYWYQQILGQGPKLLIQFQNNGVVDDSQLPKDRFSAERLKGVDSTLKIQPAKLEDSAVYLCASSSAGTGVNTQYFGPGTRLTVL.

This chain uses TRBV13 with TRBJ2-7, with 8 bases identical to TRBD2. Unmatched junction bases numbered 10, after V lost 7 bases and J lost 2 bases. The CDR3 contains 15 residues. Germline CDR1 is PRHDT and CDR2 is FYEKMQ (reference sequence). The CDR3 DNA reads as TGTGCCAGCATCTTGAGCGGGAGAAGAACCTACGAGCAGTACTTC. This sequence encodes CASILSGRRTYEQYF.

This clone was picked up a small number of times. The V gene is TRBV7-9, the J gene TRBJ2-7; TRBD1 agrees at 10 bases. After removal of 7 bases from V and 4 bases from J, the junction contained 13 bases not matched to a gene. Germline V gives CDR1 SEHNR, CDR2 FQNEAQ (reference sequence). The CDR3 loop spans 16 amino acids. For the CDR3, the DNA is TGTGCCAGCAACTCACTATCGCTGGGACAGGGGTACGAGCAGTACTTC. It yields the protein CASNSLSLGQGYEQYF.

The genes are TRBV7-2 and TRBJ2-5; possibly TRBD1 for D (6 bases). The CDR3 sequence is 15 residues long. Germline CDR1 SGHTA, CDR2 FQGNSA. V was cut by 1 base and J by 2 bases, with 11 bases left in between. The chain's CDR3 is CASSLGKRGQETQYF. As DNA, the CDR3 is TGTGCCAGCAGCTTAGGGAAGAGGGGGCAAGAGACCCAGTACTTC.

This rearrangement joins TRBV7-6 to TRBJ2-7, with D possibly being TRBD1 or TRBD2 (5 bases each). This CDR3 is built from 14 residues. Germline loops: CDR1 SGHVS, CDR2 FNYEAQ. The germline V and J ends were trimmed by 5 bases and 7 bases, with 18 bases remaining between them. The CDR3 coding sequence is TGTGCCAGCAGCCCTGATACCGGGACGAAAGAGCAGTACTTC. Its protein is CASSPDTGTKEQYF. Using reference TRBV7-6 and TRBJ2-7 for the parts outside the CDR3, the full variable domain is GAGVSQSPRYKVTKRGQDVALRCDPISGHVSLYWYRQALGQGPEFLTYFNYEAQQDKSGLPNDRFSAERPEGSISTLTIQRTEQRDSAMYRCASSPDTGTKEQYFGPGTRLTVT.

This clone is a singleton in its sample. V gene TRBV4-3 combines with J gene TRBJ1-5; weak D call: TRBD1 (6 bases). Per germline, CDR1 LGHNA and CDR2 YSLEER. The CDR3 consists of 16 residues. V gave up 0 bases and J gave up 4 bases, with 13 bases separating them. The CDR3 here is CASSQDRQGSNQPQHF. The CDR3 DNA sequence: TGCGCCAGCAGCCAAGACAGGCAGGGGAGTAATCAGCCCCAGCATTTT.

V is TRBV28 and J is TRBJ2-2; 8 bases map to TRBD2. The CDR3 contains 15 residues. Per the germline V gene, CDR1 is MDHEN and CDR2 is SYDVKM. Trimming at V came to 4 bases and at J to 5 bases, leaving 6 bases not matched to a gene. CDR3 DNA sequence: TGTGCCAGCAGTTCAGCGGGAGAGGAAACCGGGGAGCTGTTTTTT. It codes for CASSSAGEETGELFF.